This T cell receptor beta chain was found in a study of blood T cell repertoires in COVID-19. Study processing details: Amplified reference gene primers provided the basis for estimating nucleated cell counts. The method was immunoSEQ multiplex PCR; TCRdb's version includes in-frame clones alone and lacks a portion of them. D and trimming were read from the DNA, whereas the V and J calls and clone size are those reported in that table. Of over 200,000 clones listed, about nine tenths are singletons. The CDR3 runs to 17 residues. The V and J ends lost 2 bases and 6 bases, in that order; junction bases with no gene match: 12. CDR1 and CDR2 (germline): LGHNA, YNFKEQ.

Sequencing was done on a sample of peripheral blood. The receptor was derived from a woman aged 55-70 years with acute or convalescent COVID-19. The V call is TRBV4-2, the J call TRBJ2-3; TRBD1 matches at 9 bases. The CDR3 nucleotides are TGTGCCAGCAGCCAAAGTTCGGGACAGGGTCGTCAGGATACGCAGTATTTT. Translating it yields CASSQSSGQGRQDTQYF.